The rows below give T cell receptor beta chains drawn from one sample of a study of blood T cell repertoires in COVID-19. The protocol was immunoSEQ multiplex PCR, while the TCRdb copy is restricted to in-frame clones and leaves out a portion. The profile shows a few hundred thousand clones, around 89% of them singletons. The sample comprised PBMCs or T cells enriched from blood (not recorded which). Source of these receptors: a woman between 18 and 30 years old with acute COVID-19. The CDR3 runs from the conserved cysteine through the conserved F or W. The D gene is left open where the match is weak. Where a row states a size, it is once, few, many or the class of an expanded clone; other rows omit it.

NA	TRBV11-2	TRBD1	TRBJ2-7	TGTGCCAGCGGACAGGGATCCTACGAGCAGTACTTC	CASGQGSYEQYF
once	TRBV4-2	NA	TRBJ1-4	TGTGCCAGCAGCCACTCTAGACCATCAACTAATGAAAAACTGTTTTTT	CASSHSRPSTNEKLFF
NA	TRBV28	TRBD1	TRBJ1-3	TGTGCCAGCAGTCCTACAGGGGTCGGAAACACCATATATTTT	CASSPTGVGNTIYF
once	TRBV9	TRBD1	TRBJ1-4	TGTGCCAGCAGCGCTCACAGGGGACCAGCCGAAAAACTGTTTTTT	CASSAHRGPAEKLFF
NA	TRBV28	NA	TRBJ1-2	TGTGCCAGCAGTTTTGTAGGGAGGTATGGCTACACCTTC	CASSFVGRYGYTF
NA	TRBV6-5	NA	TRBJ1-1	TGTGCCAGCAGTTACTCGAGTATTGGTGAAGCTTTCTTT	CASSYSSIGEAFF
once	TRBV7-9	TRBD2	TRBJ2-7	TGTGCCAGCAGTCCCACGGGACTAGCGGGCTACGAGCAGTACTTC	CASSPTGLAGYEQYF
once	TRBV28	TRBD2	TRBJ2-5	TGTGCCAGCAGTTTAGCGGGAGGGTTACAAGAGACCCAGTACTTC	CASSLAGGLQETQYF
once	TRBV19	NA	TRBJ1-5	TGTGCCAGTAGCGGCGGAGGGGGAGGGCAGCCCCAGCATTTT	CASSGGGGGQPQHF
NA	TRBV28	TRBD1	TRBJ2-3	TGTGCCAGTTCGACAGGGGTTTACGATACGCAGTATTTT	CASSTGVYDTQYF
NA	TRBV27	TRBD1	TRBJ2-1	TGTGCCAGCAGTTACACAGGGGGCGGGGATGAGCAGTTCTTC	CASSYTGGGDEQFF
NA	TRBV5-5	NA	TRBJ2-7	TGTGCCAGCAGCTTGGAAGTGAGCCAGTACTTC	CASSLEVSQYF
NA	TRBV28	NA	TRBJ2-3	TGTGCCAGCGGGGCGGAGCAGTATTTT	CASGAEQYF
NA	TRBV24-1	TRBD1	TRBJ2-3	TGTGCCACCAGTGACCTGGACAGGGGAAACACAGATACGCAGTATTTT	CATSDLDRGNTDTQYF
NA	TRBV5-1	NA	TRBJ2-1	TGCGCCAGCAGCCCCCGGGACAATGAGCAGTTCTTC	CASSPRDNEQFF
NA	TRBV25-1	TRBD1	TRBJ1-2	TGTGCCAGCAGCGTATCGTCCGGGACAGCCAACTATGGCTACACCTTC	CASSVSSGTANYGYTF
once	TRBV28	NA	TRBJ1-4	TGTGCCAGCAGTCCCAGGGCCCAAGGGGGTAATGAAAAACTGTTTTTT	CASSPRAQGGNEKLFF
NA	TRBV21-1	NA	TRBJ1-6	TGTGCCAGCAGCAAAGCGGCGGGACAGATCAATTCACCCCTCCACTTT	CASSKAAGQINSPLHF
once	TRBV28	TRBD1	TRBJ1-5	TGTGCCAGCAGGCAGGGGGCAGGCAATCAGCCCCAGCATTTT	CASRQGAGNQPQHF
NA	TRBV19	NA	TRBJ1-1	TGTGCCAGTAGTCTGGGGGCGGACACTGAAGCTTTCTTT	CASSLGADTEAFF
NA	TRBV10-1	TRBD1	TRBJ2-2	TGCGCCAGCAGTGGACAGGGCAGCGGGGAGCTGTTTTTT	CASSGQGSGELFF
NA	TRBV7-9	TRBD1	TRBJ2-7	TGTGCCAGCAGCCGGGACAGCTTCTACGAGCAGTACTTC	CASSRDSFYEQYF
NA	TRBV18	NA	TRBJ1-4	TGTGCCAGCTCACCTTACAGGGCCCCGGAAGAAAAACTGTTTTTT	CASSPYRAPEEKLFF
NA	TRBV6-2/TRBV6-3	NA	TRBJ1-5	TGTGCCAGCAGTTACGAGGGGGTAGGGAATCAGCCCCAGCATTTT	CASSYEGVGNQPQHF
NA	TRBV5-5	TRBD1	TRBJ1-3	TGTGCCAGCAGCGTGACAGGGACTGGAAACACCATATATTTT	CASSVTGTGNTIYF
NA	TRBV29-1	NA	TRBJ2-1	TGCAGCGGTACACAGTTCAATGAGCAGTTCTTC	CSGTQFNEQFF
NA	TRBV18	TRBD1	TRBJ1-2	TGTGCCAGCTCACCCATGGAGGGGACAGGGGTTTATGGCTACACCTTC	CASSPMEGTGVYGYTF
NA	TRBV28	TRBD1	TRBJ1-3	TGTGCCAGCAGGTCTCACTCAGGGGGCCACTCTGGAAACACCATATATTTT	CASRSHSGGHSGNTIYF
NA	TRBV10-3	NA	TRBJ1-1	TGTGCCATCATCGGCACAGGGACCAGTGAAGCTTTCTTT	CAIIGTGTSEAFF
NA	TRBV9	NA	TRBJ1-3	TGTGCCAGCAGTCATACCCTGGACAGCTCTGGAAACACCATATATTTT	CASSHTLDSSGNTIYF
NA	TRBV2	TRBD1	TRBJ2-7	TGTGCCAGCAGGGGACAGGGCGAGCAGTACTTC	CASRGQGEQYF
NA	TRBV19	NA	TRBJ2-7	TGTGCCAGTAGTATAGATCAAACAGCAGGCTACGAGCAGTACTTC	CASSIDQTAGYEQYF
NA	TRBV28	TRBD1	TRBJ1-4	TGTGCCAGCAGGCTGGGACAGGGGAGGATCGGTGAAAAACTGTTTTTT	CASRLGQGRIGEKLFF
NA	TRBV5-1	TRBD1	TRBJ1-1	TGCGCCAGCAGCCCCCAAGGGACAGCCACTGAAGCTTTCTTT	CASSPQGTATEAFF
NA	TRBV27	NA	TRBJ1-2	TGTGCCAGCAGTTCCATAGGGGGAGGGAGGTATGGCTACACCTTC	CASSSIGGGRYGYTF
NA	TRBV5-5	NA	TRBJ2-2	TGTGCCAGCAGCTGGGGCAGGGTGGCCGGGGAGCTGTTTTTT	CASSWGRVAGELFF
NA	TRBV19	NA	TRBJ1-1	TGTGCCAGTAGTATAGGACAGTCGAACACTGAAGCTTTCTTT	CASSIGQSNTEAFF
NA	TRBV19	TRBD1	TRBJ1-5	TGTGCCAGTAGTCCCAGACAGGGGGCTAGGAGTCAGCCCCAGCATTTT	CASSPRQGARSQPQHF
NA	TRBV27	TRBD1	TRBJ2-1	TGTGCCAGCAGCCTAAACCGGGACAGGGTAACCAATGAGCAGTTCTTC	CASSLNRDRVTNEQFF
NA	TRBV28	TRBD1	TRBJ1-2	TGTGCCAGCAGTTTCCGACAGGGGCAGCTGCAGGGCTATGGCTACACCTTC	CASSFRQGQLQGYGYTF
many	TRBV19	TRBD1	TRBJ2-7	TGTGCCAGTAGGAGAAACGGACAGGGGGTGAGCGAGCAGTACTTC	CASRRNGQGVSEQYF
NA	TRBV19	TRBD1	TRBJ1-1	TGTGCCAGTAGTGCAGGGGGCATGGACACTGAAGCTTTCTTT	CASSAGGMDTEAFF
NA	TRBV28	TRBD1	TRBJ1-1	TGTGCCAGCAGACCCACTGACAGGGCGGTAACTGAAGCTTTCTTT	CASRPTDRAVTEAFF
many	TRBV5-8	NA	TRBJ1-1	TGTGCCAGCAGCTTGGCCGGGACTAGCACTGAAGCTTTCTTT	CASSLAGTSTEAFF
NA	TRBV2	NA	TRBJ1-1	TGTGCCAGCAGTGCGGCAGGGGCGAACACTGAAGCTTTCTTT	CASSAAGANTEAFF